This T cell receptor (beta chain) came from a study of T cells in Graves' hyperthyroidism and ophthalmopathy. Notes on the study in general: Appearing also in blood were most of the thyroid clonotypes expanded above 0.001.

Remarks on this clonotype: Its target is not known. One junction end disagrees with the germline gene, perhaps due to a read error.

CDR3 length equals 16 residues. The germline V gene encodes CDR1 SGHTA and CDR2 FQGTGA. RNA transcripts served as the template for amplifying TCR beta CDR3 regions. The HTBI primer set served for first-round RT-PCR of the TCR CDR3. In TCRdb, the multiplex PCR reads were re-called with MiXCR into one record per CDR3 protein. The sample records 650,000 to 850,000 distinct CDR3 sequences, 18% being singletons. Patients having uncontrolled infection, another autoimmune disease, pregnancy or lactation were not included. Each diagnosis drew on symptoms, thyroxine, TRAb, thyroid ultrasound and orbital computed tomography findings. Fresh 10 ml peripheral blood yielded PBMCs.

J is TRBJ2-1 and V is TRBV7-3, with TRBD2 as a possible D gene (5 bases). The sample taken for sequencing was blood. The source of this sequence is a woman aged 50 to 60 with Graves' hyperthyroidism that later progressed to Graves' ophthalmopathy. The CDR3 region has the DNA TGTGTCAGCAGCCAGGCGGGCTCTAGCTCCTACAATGAGCAGTTCTTC. Encoded protein: CVSSQAGSSSYNEQFF.